The clone carrying this T cell receptor (beta chain) was observed a single time. Its specificity is unknown. The data were obtained in a study of T cell responses to AZD1222 COVID-19 vaccine. Overall study results and limits: There were vaccine-associated CD4 TCRs across spike, dominant at 160-218 and 743-854. Targets within unmutated variant regions were reportedly found for nearly half of spike-specific TCRs. None of the repertoires were sampled until the peak T cell response had passed.

Germline V gives CDR1 KGHSH, CDR2 LQKENI. This CDR3 contains 13 residues. Between the trimmed V and J ends, which lost 3 bases and 3 bases, there was a span of 8 bases. Some clones are missing from TCRdb's copy, which holds only in-frame ones; the method was immunoSEQ multiplex PCR. The repertoire consists of 100,000 or so clones, with around 83% occurring once and the leading ten covering 5%. Sequenced here: peripheral blood, sampled on day 0 of AZD1222 vaccination. This receptor was obtained from an adult in good health. V usage is TRBV18 and J usage is TRBJ1-1; no reliable D call. This CDR3 is CASSPSMDTEAFF. The CDR3 coding sequence is TGTGCCAGCTCACCGTCAATGGACACTGAAGCTTTCTTT.